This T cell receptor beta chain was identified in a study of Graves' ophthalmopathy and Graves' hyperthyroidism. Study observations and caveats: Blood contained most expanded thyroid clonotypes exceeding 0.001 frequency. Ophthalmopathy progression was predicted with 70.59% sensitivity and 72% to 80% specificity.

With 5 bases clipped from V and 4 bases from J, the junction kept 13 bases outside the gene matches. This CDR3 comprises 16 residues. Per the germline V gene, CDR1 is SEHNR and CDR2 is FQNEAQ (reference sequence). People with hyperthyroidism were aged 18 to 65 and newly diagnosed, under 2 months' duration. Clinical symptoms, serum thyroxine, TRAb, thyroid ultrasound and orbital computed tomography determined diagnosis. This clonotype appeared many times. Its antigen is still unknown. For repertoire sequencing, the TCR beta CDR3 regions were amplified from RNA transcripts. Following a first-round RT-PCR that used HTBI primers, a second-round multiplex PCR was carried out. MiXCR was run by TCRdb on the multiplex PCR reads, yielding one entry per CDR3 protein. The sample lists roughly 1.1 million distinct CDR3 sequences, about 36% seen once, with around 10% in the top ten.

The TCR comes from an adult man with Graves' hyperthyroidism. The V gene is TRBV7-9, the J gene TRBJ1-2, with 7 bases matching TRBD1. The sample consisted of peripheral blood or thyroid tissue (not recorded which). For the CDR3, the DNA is TGTGCCAGCAGCAAAATGGGGGGGACAGCATCCTATGGCTACACCTTC. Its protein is CASSKMGGTASYGYTF.